Below are 27 T cell receptor beta chains sequenced from a single sample in a study of T cells in Graves' hyperthyroidism and ophthalmopathy. RNA transcripts yielded amplified TCR beta CDR3 regions. First-round RT-PCR of the TCR CDR3 relied on the HTBI primer set. One entry per CDR3 protein results from TCRdb running MiXCR on the multiplex PCR reads. The sample consists of around 300,000 distinct CDR3 sequences, 12% to 15% of them appearing once. The sequenced sample consisted of blood. These receptors originate from a woman in her fifties or sixties with Graves' hyperthyroidism that later progressed to Graves' ophthalmopathy.

This clonotype was seen many times. The chain joins TRBV28 to TRBJ1-1; D is undetermined. Trimming took 5 bases from V and 0 from J, leaving 13 bases between them. This CDR3 region has 15 residues. Germline V gene sequence: CDR1 MDHEN, CDR2 SYDVKM. This CDR3 is CASSTPAGLNTEAFF. The DNA for the CDR3 is TGTGCCAGCAGTACCCCCGCGGGTTTGAACACTGAAGCTTTCTTT.

This clonotype occurred many times. This chain connects TRBV27 to TRBJ2-3; no clear D gene. This CDR3 spans 11 amino acids. Germline CDR1 reads MNHEY; CDR2 reads SMNVEV (reference sequence). Deletions cut 3 bases from V and 8 bases from J, with 6 bases between. The CDR3 reads CASSLNGTQYF. CDR3 nucleotide sequence: TGTGCCAGCAGTTTGAATGGTACGCAGTATTTT.

This clonotype was counted at least ten times. The rearrangement joins TRBV7-9 to TRBJ1-5; weak D call: TRBD1 (5 bases). The CDR3 is made up of 16 amino acids. CDR1 is SEHNR, CDR2 FQNEAQ, per germline (reference sequence). V shed 0 bases and J shed 3 bases, with 12 bases lying between them. The CDR3, as DNA: TGTGCCAGCAGCTTAGCGACAGTGCTGACCAATCAGCCCCAGCATTTT. It yields the protein CASSLATVLTNQPQHF.

This clonotype occurred many times. The rearrangement joins TRBV5-1 to TRBJ2-2, with D unclear. This CDR3 is 12 amino acids long. Per the germline V gene, CDR1 is SGHRS and CDR2 is YFSETQ. The germline V and J ends were trimmed by 6 bases and 0 bases, with 3 bases remaining between them. CDR3 amino acids: CASNPNTGELFF. The CDR3 DNA follows: TGCGCCAGCAATCCGAACACCGGGGAGCTGTTTTTT.

This clonotype was seen ten or more times. The rearrangement joins TRBV7-3 to TRBJ2-1; 9 positions agree with TRBD2. CDR1 SGHTA and CDR2 FQGTGA come from the germline V gene. This CDR3 is 16 amino acids long. V gave up 5 bases and J gave up 6 bases; unmatched junction bases: 11. Written as DNA, the CDR3 is TGTGCCAGCAGCCCTCACTTGACTAGCGGACCCAATGAGCAGTTCTTC. Its translation: CASSPHLTSGPNEQFF.

This chain uses TRBV6-1 with TRBJ2-1; TRBD2 matches 7 bases. There are 20 residues in the CDR3. The V gene's germline CDR1 is MNHNS and CDR2 SASEGT. With 6 bases clipped from V and 4 bases from J, the junction kept 24 bases outside the gene matches. The CDR3 nucleotides are TGTGCCAGCAGAGAAACGCGGACGACGAGCGGGGAAGATTTTTACAATGAGCAGTTCTTC. As protein: CASRETRTTSGEDFYNEQFF.

This clonotype was picked up a small number of times. This chain joins TRBV20-1 and TRBJ1-3; tentatively, D is TRBD1 (6 bases). Trimming pared 2 bases from V and 0 bases from J, leaving 11 bases between. CDR1 and CDR2 from the germline V gene are DFQATT and SNEGSKA (reference sequence). The CDR3 covers 15 residues. The DNA for the CDR3 is TGCAGTGCTAGATTGGGGGCCCTCTCTGGAAACACCATATATTTT. Its translation: CSARLGALSGNTIYF.

The chain recombines TRBV7-9 with TRBJ1-5, with D maybe TRBD1 (5 bases). V shed 0 bases and J shed 7 bases, with 13 bases lying between them. The V gene's germline CDR1 is SEHNR and CDR2 FQNEAQ (reference sequence). There are 15 residues in the CDR3. The CDR3: CASSLADSLGQPQHF. DNA for the CDR3: TGTGCCAGCAGCTTAGCCGACAGCCTGGGGCAGCCCCAGCATTTT.

In this sample, this clonotype turned up many times. The chain uses TRBV6-1 and TRBJ2-7, with no clear D. Germline V gene data show CDR1 as MNHNS and CDR2 as SASEGT. CDR3 length: 11 amino acids. The V end lost 5 bases, the J end lost 6 bases, and 8 bases lay between the germline ends. The CDR3 is CASSPEGEQYF. The DNA of the CDR3 is TGTGCCAGCAGTCCGGAAGGCGAGCAGTACTTC.

This clonotype was detected ten times or more. The gene calls are TRBV6-6 and TRBJ1-5; 8 bases agree with TRBD1. The CDR3 loop spans 14 amino acids. Per the germline V gene, CDR1 is MNHNY and CDR2 is SVGAGI (reference sequence). The ends lost 0 bases at V and 7 bases at J; junction bases unmatched: 2. In nucleotides, the CDR3 is TGTGCCAGCAGTTACTCGGACAGGGCCCAGCCCCAGCATTTT. Protein: CASSYSDRAQPQHF.

At least ten counts were recorded for this clonotype. The gene calls are TRBV28 and TRBJ2-3, with 8 bases matching TRBD2. The CDR3 extends over 15 amino acids. With V trimmed by 8 bases and J by 3 bases, 10 bases remained unmatched. In germline, CDR1 is MDHEN, CDR2 SYDVKM. CDR3 nucleotides: TGTGCCAGCTTCCGGGGGGGGCAATCGACAGATACGCAGTATTTT. Translated: CASFRGGQSTDTQYF.

This clonotype was seen repeatedly, ten times or more. The rearrangement links TRBV20-1 to TRBJ2-7; 9 nucleotides match TRBD2. Looked up from germline, CDR1 is DFQATT and CDR2 is SNEGSKA (reference sequence). This CDR3 region has 15 residues. Trimming cost V 5 bases and J 3 bases; bases outside gene matches: 11. CDR3 nucleotides: TGCAGTGCTCGTACACTAGGAGCGGGAGGCTACGAGCAGTACTTC. Encoded protein: CSARTLGAGGYEQYF.

Regarding this clonotype: This may come from a read error, since a much larger clone is one base off. The chain couples TRBV10-3 to TRBJ2-5; 7 nucleotides align to TRBD1. The CDR3 is made up of 14 amino acids. The germline CDR1 and CDR2 sequences are ENHRY and SYGVKD. CDR3: CAIRNRDSQEIQYF. CDR3 DNA sequence: TGTGCCATCCGGAACCGGGACAGCCAAGAGATCCAGTACTTC.

This clonotype occurred many times. The chain links TRBV7-9 to TRBJ2-2; D is ambiguous. Per germline, CDR1 SEHNR and CDR2 FQNEAQ (reference sequence). This CDR3 comprises 14 residues. V lost 8 bases and J 1 base, leaving 11 bases between the germline ends. CDR3 nucleotides: TGTGCCAGCGGGGTATGGATGAACACCGGGGAGCTGTTTTTT. This gives the protein CASGVWMNTGELFF.

This clonotype has at least ten counts. In nucleotides, the CDR3 is TGTGCCACCAGCCGGAGGTTAAACACCGGGGAGCTGTTTTTT. This sequence encodes CATSRRLNTGELFF. V usage is TRBV24-1 and J usage is TRBJ2-2; D might be TRBD2 (5 bases). CDR3 length equals 14 residues. The germline CDR1 and CDR2 sequences are KGHDR and SFDVKD. Trimming pared 7 bases from V and 2 bases from J, leaving 10 bases between.

The J gene is TRBJ1-1, the V gene TRBV28; 8 bases match TRBD1. CDR3 length: 12 amino acids. Germline lookup yields CDR1 MDHEN and CDR2 SYDVKM. V lost 6 bases to trimming and J lost 11 bases; unmatched junction nucleotides: 8. The CDR3 spells CASSLVQGGAFF. The CDR3 region has the DNA TGTGCCAGCAGCTTAGTACAGGGGGGCGCTTTCTTT.

This clonotype was found a few times. The CDR3 spells CASSLEGRAMKQYF. CDR3 coding DNA: TGTGCCAGCAGCTTAGAGGGCCGGGCTATGAAGCAGTACTTC. This chain connects TRBV7-6 to TRBJ2-7; D unresolved. The germline V and J ends were trimmed by 1 base and 8 bases, with 15 bases remaining between them. Germline V gene lookup returns CDR1 SGHVS and CDR2 FNYEAQ. The CDR3 is 14 residues long.

This clonotype appeared many times. The J gene is TRBJ1-1, the V gene TRBV4-1, with unresolved D. The CDR3 runs 11 residues. Trimming left V 1 base short and J 4 bases short, with 1 base between. CDR1 MGHRA and CDR2 YSYEKL come from the germline V gene. CDR3 nucleotides: TGCGCCAGCAGCCAAGGCACTGAAGCTTTCTTT. It yields the protein CASSQGTEAFF.

This clonotype has more than one count but fewer than ten. CDR3 protein: CASIQQGVSEAFF. CDR3 sequence (DNA): TGTGCCAGCATCCAACAGGGGGTTTCTGAAGCTTTCTTT. The chain has TRBV5-4 and TRBJ1-1; TRBD1 matches 8 bases. CDR3 length equals 13 residues. V lost 6 bases and J lost 6; bases outside the gene matches: 7. The germline V gene has CDR1 SGHNT and CDR2 YYREEE (reference sequence).

This clonotype was recorded many times. The chain joins TRBV5-5 to TRBJ1-5, with D possibly matching TRBD1 (5 bases). V gave up 3 bases and J gave up 11 bases, with 15 bases separating them. In germline, CDR1 is SGHKS, CDR2 YYEKEE (reference sequence). The CDR3 spans 13 residues. The CDR3 nucleotides read TGTGCCAGCAGCTCGGGACGCCTAAGGGCCCAGCATTTT. Its protein product is CASSSGRLRAQHF.

The V and J genes are TRBV7-9 and TRBJ2-7; the match to TRBD2 covers 8 bases. This CDR3 contains 15 residues. Germline-derived CDR1 and CDR2 are SEHNR and FQNEAQ (reference sequence). V shed 5 bases, J shed 0 bases, and the junction held 6 bases outside the gene matches. The CDR3, as DNA: TGTGCCAGCAGCCCACTAGCGGCCCCCTCCTACGAGCAGTACTTC. Encoded protein: CASSPLAAPSYEQYF.

At least ten counts were recorded for this clonotype. The rearrangement links TRBV20-1 to TRBJ2-4, with D unclear. The CDR3 extends over 14 amino acids. The ends were cut back, 4 bases at V and 7 bases at J, with 17 bases in the middle. CDR1 and CDR2 (germline): DFQATT, SNEGSKA (reference sequence). CDR3 sequence (DNA): TGCAGTGCTACTGACCCCGAAGTGGCGAACATTCAGTACTTC. Amino acid sequence: CSATDPEVANIQYF.

V and J are TRBV5-1 and TRBJ2-2; 10 nucleotides align to TRBD1. This CDR3 has 16 residues. V trimming: 2 bases; J trimming: 4 bases; junction bases outside the gene matches: 5. Germline CDR1 and CDR2: SGHRS and YFSETQ. The CDR3 reads CASSFLGTGATGELFF. CDR3 nucleotides: TGCGCCAGCAGCTTCCTCGGGACAGGGGCCACCGGGGAGCTGTTTTTT.

Notes on this clonotype: The junction differs from germline at one of its ends, possibly a read error. The chain has TRBV29-1 and TRBJ2-3; D not certain. The CDR3 sequence is 16 residues long. Germline-derived CDR1 and CDR2 are SQVTM and ANQGSEA. CDR3 sequence reads: CGVEDLVGSPTDTQYF. CDR3 coding DNA: TGCGGCGTTGAAGACCTCGTGGGCAGCCCCACAGATACGCAGTATTTT.

This clonotype was detected only a few times. V usage is TRBV5-4 and J usage is TRBJ2-1; 8 bases align to TRBD2. The ends lost 3 bases at V and 0 bases at J; junction bases unmatched: 5. The length of the CDR3 is 16 residues. CDR1 SGHNT and CDR2 YYREEE come from the germline V gene (reference sequence). The CDR3 spells CASSSVAGSSYNEQFF. The CDR3 DNA is TGTGCCAGCAGCTCTGTAGCGGGAAGCTCCTACAATGAGCAGTTCTTC. Using reference TRBV5-4 and TRBJ2-1 for the parts outside the CDR3, the full variable domain is ETGVTQSPTHLIKTRGQQVTLRCSSQSGHNTVSWYQQALGQGPQFIFQYYREEENGRGNFPPRFSGLQFPNYSSELNVNALELDDSALYLCASSSVAGSSYNEQFFGPGTRLTVL.

In this sample, this clonotype turned up many times. V gene TRBV20-1 combines with J gene TRBJ1-2, with TRBD1 matching over 8 bases. The CDR3 length is 13 residues. CDR1 and CDR2 (germline): DFQATT, SNEGSKA (reference sequence). The trim removed 3 bases at V and 7 bases at J, leaving 7 bases unmatched. The CDR3 DNA follows: TGCAGTGCTAGGCCCCAGGGGGCGCCTGGCTACACCTTC. Protein: CSARPQGAPGYTF.

This clonotype was observed at least ten times. This chain joins TRBV11-2 and TRBJ2-7; D is possibly TRBD1 (5 bases). V shed 2 bases and J shed 6 bases, with 17 bases lying between them. Looked up from germline, CDR1 is SGHAT and CDR2 is FQNNGV. The CDR3 loop spans 15 amino acids. The CDR3 here is CASSLRAGHLFEQYF. For the CDR3, the DNA is TGTGCCAGCAGCTTACGTGCCGGACACCTCTTCGAGCAGTACTTC. Combining the CDR3 with reference TRBV11-2 and TRBJ2-7 gives the whole variable domain EAGVAQSPRYKIIEKRQSVAFWCNPISGHATLYWYQQILGQGPKLLIQFQNNGVVDDSQLPKDRFSAERLKGVDSTLKIQPAKLEDSAVYLCASSLRAGHLFEQYFGPGTRLTVT.